This T cell receptor (beta chain) was captured in a study of breast tumors, draining lymph nodes, adjacent tissues. Study-wide results and caveats: Compared with basal-like, luminal-like tumors shared significantly more repertoire with nontumor tissue. Data only fit, rather than demonstrated, lymph node origin of most tumor T cells.

Axillary draining lymph nodes of breast cancer patients supplied the node samples. The CDR3 has 11 residues. Germline V CDR1 and CDR2: MNHNS, SASEGT. Between the trimmed V and J ends, which lost 6 bases and 10 bases, there was a span of 9 bases. This clonotype appeared many times. The target antigen is unknown. MiXCR was run by TCRdb on the multiplex PCR reads, yielding one entry per CDR3 protein. The sample has about 270,000 distinct CDR3 sequences, 30% seen once; the top ten hold 0.85% to 1.2%. The sequence came from a female donor with breast cancer. Some clones in this sample may be carry-over from other donors' samples. The specimen was axillary lymph node tissue. This chain links TRBV6-1 with TRBJ1-4; maybe TRBD1 (6 bases). CDR3 loop: CASRGAGKLFF. CDR3 DNA: TGTGCCAGCAGGGGGGCGGGAAAACTGTTTTTT.